Presented here are 22 T cell receptor beta chains from one specimen sequenced in a study of T cell repertoires in cytomegalovirus infection. Their recognized antigens are unknown. TCRdb used MiXCR to reprocess the reads, holding one entry per CDR3 protein. The data show around 710,000 distinct CDR3 sequences, under 35% seen once. The sample was cultured CD8+ T cells from PBMCs, taken from culture after CMV antigen stimulation. The receptor source for this set is a human donor in good health (CMV status not recorded). Some clones in this sample may be carry-over from other donors' samples.

This clonotype showed up just a few times. The chain couples TRBV7-9 to TRBJ1-5; D gene uncertain. Germline CDR1 reads SEHNR; CDR2 reads FQNEAQ (reference sequence). This CDR3 comprises 16 residues. V was clipped by 1 base and J by 2 bases, with 12 bases between them. CDR3 bases: TGTGCCAGCAGCTTAGGAGAGGTTGGGGGCAATCAGCCCCAGCATTTT. Translated, it gives CASSLGEVGGNQPQHF.

The genes are TRBV6-5 and TRBJ1-2; D unclear. From germline, CDR1 is MNHEY and CDR2 SVGAGI. Between the trimmed V and J ends, which lost 7 bases and 8 bases, there was a span of 26 bases. The CDR3 length is 16 residues. The CDR3 is CASTSPTGTDLGGYTF. CDR3 bases: TGTGCCAGCACTTCCCCGACGGGCACGGACTTAGGGGGCTACACCTTC.

The V gene is TRBV7-3, the J gene TRBJ2-1; 10 bases map to TRBD2. Losses at the gene ends were 5 bases for V and 2 bases for J; bases not matched to a gene: 9. Germline loops: CDR1 SGHTA, CDR2 FQGTGA. The CDR3 sequence is 17 residues long. Written as DNA, the CDR3 is TGTGCCAGCAGCCTAGCGGGGGCGGGGGGCACCTACAATGAGCAGTTCTTC. It translates to CASSLAGAGGTYNEQFF.

This clonotype was seen once. The CDR3 DNA reads TGTGCCAGCAGCTTGGGACAGGCCAAGGATGAGCAGTTCTTC. Translating gives CASSLGQAKDEQFF. The chain joins TRBV7-3 to TRBJ2-1; TRBD1 matches 8 bases. Germline loops: CDR1 SGHTA, CDR2 FQGTGA. There are 14 residues in the CDR3. V shed 3 bases and J 8 bases; nucleotides not matched to a gene: 6.

This sequence joins TRBV7-9 and TRBJ1-4; 7 positions agree with TRBD1. With 5 bases clipped from V and 8 bases from J, the junction kept 11 bases outside the gene matches. CDR3 size: 15 residues. The germline V gene has CDR1 SEHNR and CDR2 FQNEAQ (reference sequence). CDR3: CASSLQGSTGEKLFF. In nucleotides, the CDR3 is TGTGCCAGCAGCCTACAGGGGTCGACAGGAGAAAAACTGTTTTTT.

This clonotype was recorded a few times. J is TRBJ1-2 and V is TRBV7-9; 8 nucleotides line up with TRBD1. Per germline, CDR1 SEHNR and CDR2 FQNEAQ (reference sequence). J lost 7 bases, V lost 4 bases, and 2 bases had no gene match. The CDR3 totals 12 residues. This CDR3 reads CASSYDRGGYTF. The CDR3 nucleotides are TGTGCCAGCAGCTACGACAGGGGTGGCTACACCTTC.

This clonotype was detected a few times. V usage is TRBV27 and J usage is TRBJ2-7, with 9 bases aligning to TRBD2. The CDR3 consists of 14 residues. Losses at the gene ends were 6 bases for V and 4 bases for J; bases not matched to a gene: 7. Germline CDR1 MNHEY, CDR2 SMNVEV (reference sequence). CDR3 loop: CASRPGTSKYEQYF. CDR3 bases: TGTGCCAGCAGGCCTGGGACTAGCAAGTACGAGCAGTACTTC.

This clonotype was observed a handful of times. The chain carries TRBV28 and TRBJ2-1; 15 bases align to TRBD2. The CDR3 is 14 residues long. Germline V gives CDR1 MDHEN, CDR2 SYDVKM. Trimming at V came to 6 bases and at J to 10 bases, leaving 4 bases not matched to a gene. CDR3 amino acids: CASRPGTSGGEQFF. The CDR3 DNA reads TGTGCCAGCAGACCCGGGACTAGCGGGGGGGAGCAGTTCTTC. The entire variable domain, with the rest obtained from reference TRBV28 and TRBJ2-1, is as follows: DVKVTQSSRYLVKRTGEKVFLECVQDMDHENMFWYRQDPGLGLRLIYFSYDVKMKEKGDIPEGYSVSREKKERFSLILESASTNQTSMYLCASRPGTSGGEQFFGPGTRLTVL.

The chain employs TRBV4-1 and TRBJ1-4; D gene ambiguous. Germline V CDR1 and CDR2: MGHRA, YSYEKL. The CDR3 spans 18 residues. Deletions cut 4 bases from V and 7 bases from J, with 25 bases between. CDR3 loop: CASSPPDPTGRKSEKLFF. The CDR3 DNA reads TGCGCCAGCAGCCCGCCGGACCCGACCGGGAGAAAATCTGAAAAACTGTTTTTT.

The rearrangement links TRBV12-3 or TRBV12-4 to TRBJ1-1; D call uncertain. Deletions cut 7 bases from V and 5 bases from J, with 14 bases between. The CDR3 runs 13 residues. CDR3 sequence: CASTLGMRTEAFF. The CDR3 DNA reads as TGTGCCAGCACCCTTGGGATGAGGACTGAAGCTTTCTTT.

The rearrangement joins TRBV6-6 to TRBJ1-5, with a weak D call TRBD1 (5 bases). Deletions cut 2 bases from V and 1 base from J, with 9 bases between. CDR1 and CDR2 from the germline V gene are MNHNY and SVGAGI (reference sequence). This CDR3 region has 15 residues. CDR3 coding DNA: TGTGCCAGCAGTTACAAGGGGTACAGCAATCAGCCCCAGCATTTT. This codes for CASSYKGYSNQPQHF.

V is TRBV15 and J is TRBJ1-4; tentatively, D is TRBD1 (6 bases). V lost 7 bases and J lost 7, with 22 bases in between. This CDR3 contains 16 residues. Germline V gene lookup returns CDR1 LNHNV and CDR2 YYDKDF (reference sequence). The CDR3 nucleotides read TGTGCCACCACCGAATACCTCTACAGGGCCGGTGAAAAACTGTTTTTT. This translates into CATTEYLYRAGEKLFF.

This clonotype appeared a few times. The chain has TRBV7-6 and TRBJ1-5; 8 bases fit TRBD1. CDR3 size: 15 residues. Trimming cost V 5 bases and J 7 bases; bases outside gene matches: 10. The germline V gene encodes CDR1 SGHVS and CDR2 FNYEAQ. The CDR3 nucleotides are TGTGCCAGCAGCCCAGGGACAGGCCCGGGGCAGCCCCAGCATTTT. Its translation is CASSPGTGPGQPQHF. Using reference TRBV7-6 and TRBJ1-5 for the parts outside the CDR3, the full variable domain is GAGVSQSPRYKVTKRGQDVALRCDPISGHVSLYWYRQALGQGPEFLTYFNYEAQQDKSGLPNDRFSAERPEGSISTLTIQRTEQRDSAMYRCASSPGTGPGQPQHFGDGTRLSIL.

The chain couples TRBV6-5 to TRBJ1-2, with D possibly matching TRBD1 (6 bases). CDR3 length equals 15 residues. V was pared by 2 bases and J by 4 bases, with 14 bases between. Germline loops: CDR1 MNHEY, CDR2 SVGAGI. The CDR3, as DNA: TGTGCCAGCAGTTACCCTCTCGGGGGGCTCTATGGCTACACCTTC. This codes for CASSYPLGGLYGYTF.

This clonotype turned up a few times. The gene calls are TRBV6-6 and TRBJ2-5, with TRBD2 identical over 10 bases. Germline V gene sequence: CDR1 MNHNY, CDR2 SVGAGI (reference sequence). The CDR3 loop spans 20 amino acids. The J segment lost 5 bases and the V segment lost 0 bases, leaving 18 bases of the junction unmatched. The CDR3 reads CASSYSPRSGGVISAETQYF. The CDR3 nucleotides are TGTGCCAGCAGTTACTCCCCAAGGAGCGGGGGGGTCATAAGTGCCGAGACCCAGTACTTC.

CDR3 DNA sequence: TGTGCCAGCACCCAAGACCGAGGCACTGAAGCTTTCTTT. It translates to CASTQDRGTEAFF. The chain employs TRBV5-4 and TRBJ1-1; D remains ambiguous. Per germline, CDR1 SGHNT and CDR2 YYREEE (reference sequence). The CDR3 totals 13 residues. Deletions cut 6 bases from V and 4 bases from J, with 13 bases between.

V is TRBV27 and J is TRBJ2-7; 7 nucleotides line up with TRBD2. The CDR3 runs 11 residues. Trimming cost V 5 bases and J 12 bases; bases outside gene matches: 7. Germline V gene data show CDR1 as MNHEY and CDR2 as SMNVEV (reference sequence). As DNA, the CDR3 is TGTGCCAGCAGTAAGACCGGGGGGTGGTACTTC. This translates into CASSKTGGWYF.

The table lists this clonotype with many counts. This rearrangement joins TRBV7-8 to TRBJ2-7, with a tentative D call TRBD2 (6 bases). Germline loops: CDR1 SGHVS, CDR2 FQNEAQ. The CDR3 extends over 13 amino acids. Trimming removed 5 bases at V and 5 bases at J, with 13 bases between. CDR3 residues: CASSNLAPDEQYV. CDR3 DNA: TGTGCCAGCAGCAACCTAGCGCCGGACGAGCAGTACGTC.

This clonotype came up a few times. This chain links TRBV6-6 with TRBJ1-5; D may be TRBD1 (5 bases). V was shortened by 4 bases and J by 8 bases, with 27 bases between the two germline ends. The CDR3 runs to 18 residues. The V gene's germline CDR1 is MNHNY and CDR2 SVGAGI (reference sequence). The CDR3 region has the DNA TGTGCCAGCAGTTCCCTCTCCGAGAGTGTTCTCAAGGGGAAGCCCCAGCATTTT. Encoded protein: CASSSLSESVLKGKPQHF.

This clonotype was counted only a few times. The genes are TRBV27 and TRBJ2-1; perhaps D is TRBD1 or TRBD2 (6 bases each). The V gene's germline CDR1 is MNHEY and CDR2 SMNVEV (reference sequence). V was cut by 0 bases and J by 9 bases, with 12 bases left in between. This CDR3 contains 14 residues. The CDR3 region is CASSLSRGASEQFF. The CDR3 bases are TGTGCCAGCAGTTTATCGAGGGGGGCCAGTGAGCAGTTCTTC.

The DNA of the CDR3 is TGTGCCAGCAGCTTCGCCCCCCCGGAACAGGGAAGATACGAGCAGTACGTC. It codes for CASSFAPPEQGRYEQYV. This rearrangement joins TRBV5-6 to TRBJ2-7; D may be TRBD1 (6 bases). This CDR3 contains 17 residues. Germline assignment: CDR1 SGHDT and CDR2 YYEEEE. The ends were cut back, 2 bases at V and 4 bases at J, with 22 bases in the middle.

This clonotype was detected many times. The chain employs TRBV6-2 or TRBV6-3 and TRBJ2-7; D remains unclear. V lost 2 bases to trimming and J lost 1 base, with 6 bases between them. Germline assignment: CDR1 MNHEY and CDR2 SVGEGT. The CDR3 spans 13 residues. CDR3 DNA: TGTGCCAGCAGTTACGGATATTCCTACGAGCAGTACGTC. Translation gives CASSYGYSYEQYV.